This TCR beta chain was sequenced in a study of T cell responses to AZD1222 COVID-19 vaccine. The study, taken as a whole, reports: Only five or six AZD1222 recipients tested seropositive at baseline. Reportedly, nearly half the spike-specific TCRs target unmutated variant regions. Spike-specific TCR breadth and depth rose after two AZD1222 doses.

Some clones are missing from TCRdb's copy, which holds only in-frame ones; the method was immunoSEQ multiplex PCR. In the table there are approximately 270,000 clones, approximately 94% of which are singletons. In regard to this clone: The antigen is unknown.

In germline, CDR1 is MDHEN, CDR2 SYDVKM. Trimming removed 6 bases at V and 4 bases at J, with 16 bases between. The CDR3 has 14 residues. This chain links TRBV28 with TRBJ2-7; D not resolved. Sequenced here: peripheral blood, sampled 28 days after the second AZD1222 dose. This clonotype originated in an adult who received the AZD1222 COVID-19 vaccine. The CDR3: CASSPVLKHYEQYF. DNA for the CDR3: TGTGCCAGCAGCCCCGTTTTGAAACATTACGAGCAGTACTTC.